Here is one T cell receptor (beta chain) with its context. RNA was isolated and reverse transcribed to cDNA, the sequencing template. Sequencing used immunoSEQ multiplex PCR; TCRdb keeps in-frame clones, though not all of them. The sample lists about 150,000 clones, around 55% occurring once. This CDR3 comprises 16 residues. V gave up 4 bases and J gave up 2 bases, with 17 bases separating them. Germline V CDR1 and CDR2: SEHNR, FQNEAQ (reference sequence). The data are from a study of CD8+ T cells in alopecia areata. The sequence derives from a human donor in good health. The V call is TRBV7-9, the J call TRBJ1-1; no clear D. The sample was CD4+ T cells sorted from blood. This CDR3 is CASSSFLRAVNTEAFF. In DNA form, the CDR3 reads TGTGCCAGCAGCTCGTTTTTGCGGGCCGTAAACACTGAAGCTTTCTTT.